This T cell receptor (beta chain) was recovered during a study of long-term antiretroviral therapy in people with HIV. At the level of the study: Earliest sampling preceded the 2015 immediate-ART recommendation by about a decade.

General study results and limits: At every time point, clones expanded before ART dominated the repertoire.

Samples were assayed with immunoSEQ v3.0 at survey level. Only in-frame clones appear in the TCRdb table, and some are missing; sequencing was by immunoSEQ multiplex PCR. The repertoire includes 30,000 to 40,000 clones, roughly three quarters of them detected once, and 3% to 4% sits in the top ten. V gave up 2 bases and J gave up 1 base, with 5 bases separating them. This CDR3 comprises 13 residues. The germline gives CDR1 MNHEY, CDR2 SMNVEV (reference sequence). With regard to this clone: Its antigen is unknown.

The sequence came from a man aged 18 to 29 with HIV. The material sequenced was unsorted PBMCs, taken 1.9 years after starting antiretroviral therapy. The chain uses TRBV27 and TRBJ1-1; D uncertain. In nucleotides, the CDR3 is TGTGCCAGCAGTTTAGGGCAGAACACTGAAGCTTTCTTT. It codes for CASSLGQNTEAFF.